Listed below are T cell receptor beta chains from one sample, sequenced in a study of cytomegalovirus exposure and HLA in healthy donors. TCRdb keeps only in-frame clones here, not all; method: immunoSEQ multiplex PCR. The sample has 150,000 or so clones; roughly 80% are singletons. Source material: PBMCs. The origin of the receptors is a male donor in good health and CMV-seropositive. CDR3s include the opening cysteine and the closing phenylalanine or tryptophan. D genes are given only for firm matches. A row's size may be missing; if present it is once, few, many or a size class.

-,TRBJ2-5,-,TRBV28,TGTGCCAGCTCTAACCAGGCACAAGAGACCCAGTACTTC,CASSNQAQETQYF
TRBD1,TRBJ2-1,-,TRBV9,TGTGCCAGCAGTGAGACAGGGGTTGACTACAATGAGCAGTTCTTC,CASSETGVDYNEQFF
TRBD2,TRBJ2-3,-,TRBV27,TGTGCCAGCAGGCCTAGCGGGAGAGATACGCAGTATTTT,CASRPSGRDTQYF
TRBD1,TRBJ2-5,-,TRBV5-5,TGTGCCAGCAGCTTCCTTGCCAGGGGGCAAGAGACCCAGTACTTC,CASSFLARGQETQYF
TRBD1,TRBJ2-7,-,TRBV6-5,TGTGCCAGCAGCCCCGGGACAGGGAAACACGAGCAGTACTTC,CASSPGTGKHEQYF
TRBD1,TRBJ1-5,-,TRBV7-9,TGTGCCAGCAGCGGAACAGGGGCAGGCAATCAGCCCCAGCATTTT,CASSGTGAGNQPQHF
-,TRBJ1-1,few,TRBV18,TGTGCCAGCTCACCAAATCCGCAGGGTTTCACTGAAGCTTTCTTT,CASSPNPQGFTEAFF
-,TRBJ1-4,-,TRBV13,TGTGCCAGCAGCTTCGGAGGGTGGACTAATGAAAAACTGTTTTTT,CASSFGGWTNEKLFF
TRBD1,TRBJ2-1,-,TRBV15,TGTGCCACCAGCTCGGGACAGGGGGGGGGAAATGAGCAGTTCTTC,CATSSGQGGGNEQFF
-,TRBJ1-1,once,TRBV6-4,TGTGCCAGCAGTGTCGTAATGAACACTGAAGCTTTCTTT,CASSVVMNTEAFF
-,TRBJ2-5,few,TRBV30,TGTGCCTGGAGTCGTCGTACGGGACTCCAAGAGACCCAGTACTTC,CAWSRRTGLQETQYF
TRBD2,TRBJ2-7,-,TRBV10-3,TGTGCCATCAGTGAGGGTCCCGGGACTAGCGGATACGAGCAGTACTTC,CAISEGPGTSGYEQYF
-,TRBJ1-1,once,TRBV19,TGTGCCAGTAAGGGGGGGGCGGAAGTTGAAGCTTTCTTT,CASKGGAEVEAFF
TRBD1,TRBJ2-2,-,TRBV7-6,TGTGCCAGCAGATCCGGGACAGGGATAACCGGGGAGCTGTTTTTT,CASRSGTGITGELFF
TRBD1,TRBJ1-3,-,TRBV28,TGTGCCAGCAGTTTATTTGGGGACAGTCCTCACTCTGGAAACACCATATATTTT,CASSLFGDSPHSGNTIYF
-,TRBJ2-1,-,TRBV27,TGTGCCAGCAGTTTCCTAGCTGGTGAGCAGTTCTTC,CASSFLAGEQFF
-,TRBJ2-1,-,TRBV7-2,TGTGCCAGCAGCTTAAGGAGATATGAGCAGTTCTTC,CASSLRRYEQFF
-,TRBJ1-3,-,TRBV4-3,TGCGCCAGCAGCCAAGACAGGGCGAGCTCTGGAAACACCATATATTTT,CASSQDRASSGNTIYF
-,TRBJ1-4,-,TRBV6-6,TGTGCCAGCAGTCCCCGGGACAACTATAATGAAAAACTGTTTTTT,CASSPRDNYNEKLFF
TRBD1,TRBJ2-7,-,TRBV18,TGTGCCAGCTCACCCGACAGGGGTTCCTACGAGCAGTACTTC,CASSPDRGSYEQYF
TRBD2,TRBJ2-7,once,TRBV28,TGTGCCAGCAGTCCCCCTGCGGGAGTAACCTACGAGCAGTACTTC,CASSPPAGVTYEQYF
TRBD1,TRBJ1-1,-,TRBV2,TGTGCCAGCGAGGGACAGGGTCTCGCTGAAGCTTTCTTT,CASEGQGLAEAFF
TRBD2,TRBJ2-4,few,TRBV30,TGTGCCTTTAGGACTAGCGGGAGAAACATTCAGTACTTC,CAFRTSGRNIQYF
-,TRBJ2-5,once,TRBV5-1,TGCGCCAGCAGCGGTGGGTCTAGCAATCCAGGGACCCAGTACTTC,CASSGGSSNPGTQYF
TRBD1,TRBJ2-1,-,TRBV30,TGTGCCTGGAACAGGGGGCAAAATGAGCAGTTCTTC,CAWNRGQNEQFF
TRBD1,TRBJ2-5,once,TRBV5-5,TGTGCCAGCAGCTTCCTCGACAGGGTTCAGACCCAGTACTTC,CASSFLDRVQTQYF
-,TRBJ2-7,-,TRBV10-3,TGTGCCATCAGTGAGTCTAAGGGACTTAGCTCCACGGGGGAGCAGTACTTC,CAISESKGLSSTGEQYF
TRBD1,TRBJ1-1,-,TRBV18,TGTGCCAGCTCACCACAACCGGACAGGGGGACTGAAGCTTTCTTT,CASSPQPDRGTEAFF